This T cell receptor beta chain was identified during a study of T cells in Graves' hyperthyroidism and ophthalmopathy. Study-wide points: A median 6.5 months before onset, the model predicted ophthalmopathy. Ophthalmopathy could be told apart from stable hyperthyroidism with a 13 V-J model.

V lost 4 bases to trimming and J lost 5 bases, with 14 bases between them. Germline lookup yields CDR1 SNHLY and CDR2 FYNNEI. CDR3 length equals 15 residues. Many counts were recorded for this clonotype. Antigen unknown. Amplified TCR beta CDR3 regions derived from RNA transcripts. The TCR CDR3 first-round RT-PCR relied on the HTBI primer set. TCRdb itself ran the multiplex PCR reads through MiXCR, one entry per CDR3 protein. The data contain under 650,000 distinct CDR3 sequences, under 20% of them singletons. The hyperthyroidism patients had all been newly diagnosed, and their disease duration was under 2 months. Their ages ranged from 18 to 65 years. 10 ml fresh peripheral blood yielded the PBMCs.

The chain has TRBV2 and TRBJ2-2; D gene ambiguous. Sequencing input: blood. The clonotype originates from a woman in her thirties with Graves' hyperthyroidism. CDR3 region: CASSGTLRRTGELFF. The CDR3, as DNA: TGTGCCAGCAGTGGGACCCTTAGGAGAACCGGGGAGCTGTTTTTT.